Each of the 23 T cell receptor beta chains below was sequenced from the same sample in a study of beta chain features in type 1 diabetes. Study results and caveats: Among all four CD4+ subsets, Type 1 diabetes patients had TCRB CDR3s that were moderately but significantly shorter.

No antigen has been identified for these receptors. The whole isolated RNA underwent reverse transcription, so sequencing captured expressed TCRB transcripts. TCRdb's copy holds only in-frame clones and misses some; the assay was immunoSEQ multiplex PCR. The sample consists of roughly 240,000 clones, roughly 24% of them appearing once. Sequenced: naive CD4+ T cells from blood. The receptors derive from a woman aged 30 to 39 with type 1 diabetes.

This clone was seen a handful of times. Other DNA sequences in the sample encode the same CDR3. The rearrangement joins TRBV30 to TRBJ2-7; TRBD1 matches at 7 bases. Germline assignment: CDR1 GTSNPN and CDR2 SVGIG (reference sequence). The CDR3 has 12 residues. V lost 3 bases to trimming and J lost 2 bases; unmatched junction nucleotides: 1. The CDR3 protein is CAWSTGAYEQYF. The CDR3 DNA is TGTGCCTGGAGCACAGGGGCCTACGAGCAGTACTTC.

In DNA form, the CDR3 reads TGTGCCAGCAGCCTACTAGCGGCCAATGAGCAGTTCTTC. Translated, it gives CASSLLAANEQFF. This chain connects TRBV5-4 to TRBJ2-1; 8 nucleotides line up with TRBD2. Unmatched junction bases numbered 3, after V lost 4 bases and J lost 6 bases. CDR1 is SGHNT and CDR2 is YYREEE in the germline V gene (reference sequence). This CDR3 has 13 amino acids.

J is TRBJ1-1 and V is TRBV28; 7 nucleotides agree with TRBD1. This CDR3 spans 15 amino acids. With 8 bases clipped from V and 0 bases from J, the junction kept 9 bases outside the gene matches. CDR1 is MDHEN and CDR2 is SYDVKM in the germline V gene. In DNA, the CDR3 is TGTGCCAGCCTAGGACAGGACGCATTGAACACTGAAGCTTTCTTT. It encodes CASLGQDALNTEAFF.

V usage is TRBV15 and J usage is TRBJ2-3; 10 bases are a match to TRBD2. After removal of 1 base from V and 1 base from J, the junction contained 5 bases not matched to a gene. Germline V lookup: CDR1 LNHNV, CDR2 YYDKDF (reference sequence). This CDR3 has 17 residues. This CDR3 reads CATSRAGLADRTDTQYF. In nucleotides, the CDR3 is TGTGCCACCAGCAGAGCCGGACTAGCGGACCGCACAGATACGCAGTATTTT.

CDR3 sequence: CASSLGLRTGTNEKLFF. The CDR3 DNA reads TGTGCCAGCAGCTTAGGACTTCGGACAGGGACTAATGAAAAACTGTTTTTT. V and J are TRBV7-9 and TRBJ1-4, with 8 positions matching TRBD1. The CDR3 is 17 amino acids. Germline lookup yields CDR1 SEHNR and CDR2 FQNEAQ (reference sequence). J was trimmed by 2 bases and V by 1 base; bases with no gene match: 6.

V gene TRBV20-1 combines with J gene TRBJ2-7, with D possibly TRBD1 on 5 matching bases. Germline values: CDR1 DFQATT, CDR2 SNEGSKA (reference sequence). The V end was cut by 6 bases, the J end by 9 bases, with 12 bases between. The CDR3 sequence is 10 residues long. The CDR3 protein is CSAGHTGQYF. As DNA, the CDR3 is TGCAGTGCAGGGCACACAGGGCAGTACTTC.

This clone was observed a few times. V gene TRBV23-1 combines with J gene TRBJ2-7; D might be TRBD1 (6 bases). TRBV23-1 carries the ORF label, with uncertain function. Trimming took 4 bases from V and 3 from J, leaving 22 bases between them. There are 17 residues in the CDR3. The CDR3 DNA is TGCGCCAGCAGTCGACCTGAGAAGTGGGGACACAACTACGAGCAGTACTTC. Its translation: CASSRPEKWGHNYEQYF.

Only a few counts were recorded for this clone. The chain couples TRBV11-1 to TRBJ2-5, with 8 bases aligning to TRBD2. Germline loops: CDR1 SGHAT, CDR2 FQDESV (reference sequence). V was pared by 4 bases and J by 3 bases, with 10 bases of the junction left unmatched. The CDR3 extends over 16 amino acids. CDR3 sequence: CASSSRRAGVEETQYF. CDR3 bases: TGTGCCAGCAGCTCCCGTCGAGCGGGAGTCGAAGAGACCCAGTACTTC.

The chain's CDR3 is CASSISGTQYF. CDR3 bases: TGTGCCAGTAGTATCAGTGGGACCCAGTACTTC. V is TRBV19 and J is TRBJ2-5, with D hard to call. Germline V gives CDR1 LNHDA, CDR2 SQIVND (reference sequence). The CDR3 is 11 amino acids. V was trimmed by 3 bases and J by 7 bases, leaving 6 bases between them.

This clone was observed a handful of times. The chain combines TRBV20-1 with TRBJ2-1; tentatively, D is TRBD1 (5 bases). V lost 2 bases and J lost 12, with 11 bases in between. CDR1 DFQATT and CDR2 SNEGSKA come from the germline V gene (reference sequence). The CDR3 covers 11 residues. The CDR3 DNA is TGCAGTGCTAGAAGACCCCAGGGGCAGTTCTTC. Translation gives CSARRPQGQFF.

The chain links TRBV4-1 to TRBJ2-3, with 7 bases fitting TRBD1. With 1 base clipped from V and 4 bases from J, the junction kept 5 bases outside the gene matches. CDR1 and CDR2 (germline): MGHRA, YSYEKL. This CDR3 comprises 15 residues. CDR3 nucleotide sequence: TGCGCCAGCAGCCAAGGGGTCCAGGGGGCAGATACGCAGTATTTT. Encoded protein: CASSQGVQGADTQYF.

This chain connects TRBV5-4 to TRBJ1-1; the D gene is possibly TRBD1 (5 bases). CDR3 length: 18 residues. Germline CDR1 reads SGHNT; CDR2 reads YYREEE (reference sequence). V lost 9 bases and J lost 0, with 27 bases in between. The CDR3 sequence: CATILKGPRTSMNTEAFF. The CDR3 DNA reads as TGTGCCACTATACTGAAAGGACCGAGGACATCCATGAACACTGAAGCTTTCTTT.

This chain joins TRBV4-2 and TRBJ2-7; TRBD2 aligns across 7 bases. Germline trimming cut 0 bases from V and 4 bases from J; bases unmatched to any gene: 3. Germline CDR1 and CDR2: LGHNA and YNFKEQ. The CDR3 spans 14 residues. The CDR3 sequence is CASSQDVSGYEQYF. The CDR3 DNA is TGTGCCAGCAGCCAAGATGTTAGCGGGTACGAGCAGTACTTC.

Turning to this clone: The sample carries other DNA sequences with the same CDR3. Here the CDR3 DNA reads TGCAGCGTGGAATTTCAGGGTAACTATGGCTACACCTTC. This translates into CSVEFQGNYGYTF. This chain links TRBV29-1 with TRBJ1-2, with TRBD1 as a possible D gene (5 bases). Germline CDR1 and CDR2: SQVTM and ANQGSEA. The CDR3 has 13 residues. V lost 6 bases, J lost 1 base, and 12 bases lay in between.

V is TRBV19 and J is TRBJ2-7, with TRBD2 matching 7 bases. CDR1 is LNHDA, CDR2 SQIVND, per germline (reference sequence). The CDR3 extends over 15 amino acids. V lost 3 bases, J lost 0 bases, and 5 bases stayed unmatched. CDR3 region: CASSMSSGDSYEQYF. CDR3 bases: TGTGCCAGTAGTATGTCTAGCGGAGACTCCTACGAGCAGTACTTC. Based on the CDR3 plus reference TRBV19 and TRBJ2-7, the full variable domain is DGGITQSPKYLFRKEGQNVTLSCEQNLNHDAMYWYRQDPGQGLRLIYYSQIVNDFQKGDIAEGYSVSREKKESFPLTVTSAQKNPTAFYLCASSMSSGDSYEQYFGPGTRLTVT.

This clone was recorded a few times. Additional DNA sequences in this sample encode the identical CDR3. The V call is TRBV7-3, the J call TRBJ2-3; D might be TRBD2 (6 bases). The V gene's germline CDR1 is SGHTA and CDR2 FQGTGA. The CDR3 is made up of 13 amino acids. Trimming shortened V by 5 bases and J by 4 bases, and 10 bases separated the two germline ends. This CDR3 is CASSLPGADTQYF. CDR3 nucleotide sequence: TGTGCCAGCAGCCTTCCGGGAGCAGATACGCAGTATTTT.

The chain is built from TRBV6-5 and TRBJ2-7; D possibly corresponds to TRBD2 (6 bases). This CDR3 has 13 residues. V gave up 5 bases and J gave up 3 bases, with 11 bases separating them. The germline gives CDR1 MNHEY, CDR2 SVGAGI. The CDR3 bases are TGTGCCAGCAGTCAGGCGGGGAGCTACGAGCAGTACTTC. As protein: CASSQAGSYEQYF.

The CDR3 region is CAGLGQANYGYTF. CDR3 DNA sequence: TGTGCCGGACTGGGACAGGCTAACTATGGCTACACCTTC. V is TRBV2 and J is TRBJ1-2; 8 bases match TRBD1. The ends lost 11 bases at V and 0 bases at J; junction bases unmatched: 5. From germline, CDR1 is SNHLY and CDR2 FYNNEI. The CDR3 spans 13 residues.

To note about this clone: Sequence at one end of the junction differs from germline and may be a read error. The J gene is TRBJ1-1, the V gene TRBV7-7; no definite D call. The CDR3 is 13 amino acids. In germline, CDR1 is SSHAT, CDR2 FNYEAQ (reference sequence). As DNA, the CDR3 is TGTGCTAGCAGTTCCAGTCGGAACACTGAAGCTTTCTTT. This encodes CASSSSRNTEAFF.

The chain recombines TRBV4-1 with TRBJ2-1; no firm D call. This CDR3 has 14 amino acids. The V end was cut by 0 bases, the J end by 4 bases, with 7 bases between. The germline gives CDR1 MGHRA, CDR2 YSYEKL. Here the CDR3 reads CASSQESSYNEQFF. In nucleotides, the CDR3 is TGCGCCAGCAGCCAAGAGAGTAGTTACAATGAGCAGTTCTTC.

Details on this clone: This same CDR3 is encoded by further DNA sequences in the sample. The rearrangement links TRBV5-6 to TRBJ1-2; unclear D gene. CDR1 and CDR2 from the germline V gene are SGHDT and YYEEEE. The CDR3 sequence is 12 residues long. V shed 4 bases and J shed 8 bases, with 12 bases lying between them. The CDR3 DNA reads as TGTGCCAGCAGCCTGGACCCGGGGGGCTACACCTTC. It codes for CASSLDPGGYTF.

This clone was seen more than once but under ten times. This chain connects TRBV4-2 to TRBJ2-5; 9 nucleotides align to TRBD2. Losses at the gene ends were 0 bases for V and 2 bases for J; bases not matched to a gene: 7. This CDR3 spans 17 amino acids. Germline V gives CDR1 LGHNA, CDR2 YNFKEQ. The CDR3 loop is CASSQDGAGGPQETQYF. DNA of the CDR3: TGTGCCAGCAGCCAAGATGGGGCGGGAGGGCCGCAAGAGACCCAGTACTTC.

V is TRBV25-1 and J is TRBJ2-7; 9 bases are shared with TRBD2. CDR1 MGHDK and CDR2 SYGVNS come from the germline V gene. After removal of 0 bases from V and 8 bases from J, the junction contained 11 bases not matched to a gene. The CDR3 consists of 16 residues. The CDR3 DNA sequence: TGTGCCAGCAGTGAATACCGGGGTAGCGGGAGTTTTAAGCAGTACTTC. This gives the protein CASSEYRGSGSFKQYF.